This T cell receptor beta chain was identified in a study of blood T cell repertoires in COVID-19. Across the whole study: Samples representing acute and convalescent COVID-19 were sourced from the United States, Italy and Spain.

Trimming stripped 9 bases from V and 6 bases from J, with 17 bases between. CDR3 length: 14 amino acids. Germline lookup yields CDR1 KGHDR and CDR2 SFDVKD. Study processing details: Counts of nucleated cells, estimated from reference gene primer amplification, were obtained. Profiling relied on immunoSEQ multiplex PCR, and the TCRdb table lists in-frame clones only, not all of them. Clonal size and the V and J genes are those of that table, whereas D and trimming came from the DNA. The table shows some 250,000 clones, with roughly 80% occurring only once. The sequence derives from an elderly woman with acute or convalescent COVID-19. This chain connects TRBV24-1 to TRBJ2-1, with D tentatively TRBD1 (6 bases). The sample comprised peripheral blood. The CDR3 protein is CATSRDTLGNEQFF. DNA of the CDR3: TGTGCCACCTCCCGGGACACCTTAGGCAATGAGCAGTTCTTC.